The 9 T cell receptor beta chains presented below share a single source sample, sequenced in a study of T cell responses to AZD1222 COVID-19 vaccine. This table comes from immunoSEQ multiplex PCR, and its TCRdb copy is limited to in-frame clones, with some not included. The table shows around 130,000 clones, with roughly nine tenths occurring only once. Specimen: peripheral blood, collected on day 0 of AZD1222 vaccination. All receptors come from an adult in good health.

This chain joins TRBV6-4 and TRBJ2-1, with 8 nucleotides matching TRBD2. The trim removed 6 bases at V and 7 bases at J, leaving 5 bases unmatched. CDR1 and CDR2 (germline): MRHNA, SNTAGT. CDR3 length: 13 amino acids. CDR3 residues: CASRTSAGNEQFF. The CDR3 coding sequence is TGTGCCAGCAGGACTAGCGCGGGGAATGAGCAGTTCTTC.

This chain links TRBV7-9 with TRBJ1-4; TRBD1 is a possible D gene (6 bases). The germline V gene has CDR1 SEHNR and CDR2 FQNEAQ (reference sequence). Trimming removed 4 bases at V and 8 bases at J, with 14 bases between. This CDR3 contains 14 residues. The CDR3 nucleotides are TGTGCCAGCAGCTCACAGGTCGGGGGCGAAAAACTGTTTTTT. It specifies CASSSQVGGEKLFF.

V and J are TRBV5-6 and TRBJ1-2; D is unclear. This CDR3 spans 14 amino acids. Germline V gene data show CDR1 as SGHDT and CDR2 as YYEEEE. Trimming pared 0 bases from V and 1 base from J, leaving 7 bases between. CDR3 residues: CASSLDRINYGYTF. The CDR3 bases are TGTGCCAGCAGCTTGGACCGGATTAACTATGGCTACACCTTC.

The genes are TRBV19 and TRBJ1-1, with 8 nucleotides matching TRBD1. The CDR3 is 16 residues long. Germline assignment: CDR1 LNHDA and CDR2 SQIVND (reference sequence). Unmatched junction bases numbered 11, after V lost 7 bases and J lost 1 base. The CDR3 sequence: CASTQLRGLKNTEAFF. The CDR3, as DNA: TGTGCCAGTACCCAACTCAGGGGGCTGAAGAACACTGAAGCTTTCTTT.

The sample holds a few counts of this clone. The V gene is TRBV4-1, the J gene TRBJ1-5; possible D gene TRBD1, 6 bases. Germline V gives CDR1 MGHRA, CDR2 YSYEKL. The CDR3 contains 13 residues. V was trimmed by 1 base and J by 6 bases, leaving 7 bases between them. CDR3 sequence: CASSQGGAQPQHF. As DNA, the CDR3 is TGCGCCAGCAGCCAAGGGGGGGCTCAGCCCCAGCATTTT.

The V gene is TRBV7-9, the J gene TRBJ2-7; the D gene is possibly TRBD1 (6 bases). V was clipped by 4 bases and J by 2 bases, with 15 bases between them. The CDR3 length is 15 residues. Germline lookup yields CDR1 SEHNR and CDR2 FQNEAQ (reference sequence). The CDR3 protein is CASSYTGTFAYEQYF. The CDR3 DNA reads TGTGCCAGCAGCTATACCGGGACATTTGCCTACGAGCAGTACTTC.

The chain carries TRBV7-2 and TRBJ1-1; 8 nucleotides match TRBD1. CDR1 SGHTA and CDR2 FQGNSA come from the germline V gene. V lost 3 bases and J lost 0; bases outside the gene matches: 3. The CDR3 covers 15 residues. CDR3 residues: CASSFRGRMNTEAFF. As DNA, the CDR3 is TGTGCCAGCAGCTTCAGGGGGCGCATGAACACTGAAGCTTTCTTT. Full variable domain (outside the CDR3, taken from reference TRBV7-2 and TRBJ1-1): GAGVSQSPSNKVTEKGKDVELRCDPISGHTALYWYRQSLGQGLEFLIYFQGNSAPDKSGLPSDRFSAERTGGSVSTLTIQRTQQEDSAVYLCASSFRGRMNTEAFFGQGTRLTVV.

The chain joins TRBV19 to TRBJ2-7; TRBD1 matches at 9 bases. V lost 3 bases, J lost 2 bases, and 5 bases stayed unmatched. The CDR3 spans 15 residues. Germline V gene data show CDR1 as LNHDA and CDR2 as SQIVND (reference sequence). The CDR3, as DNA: TGTGCCAGTAGTATCGATCGGACAGGGGCCTACGAGCAGTACTTC. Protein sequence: CASSIDRTGAYEQYF.

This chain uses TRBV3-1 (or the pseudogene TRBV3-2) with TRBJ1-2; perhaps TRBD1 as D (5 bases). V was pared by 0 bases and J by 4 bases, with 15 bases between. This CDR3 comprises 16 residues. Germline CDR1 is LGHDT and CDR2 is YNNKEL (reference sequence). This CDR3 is CASSQDPSPRGYGYTF. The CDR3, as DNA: TGTGCCAGCAGCCAAGATCCCAGCCCAAGGGGCTATGGCTACACCTTC.